This T cell receptor (beta chain) appears in the sequencing data of a study of T cells in women clearing cervical HPV infection. Study background: Controls' single incident HPV16 infection cleared within 12 months without precancer.

With regard to this clone: Its cognate antigen is unknown. The read is 3 residues too short to cover the CDR3 end, so that end is filled in from the germline J gene.

Sequencing was performed with immunoSEQ multiplex PCR; in TCRdb, only in-frame clones are kept and a portion is missing. This table holds around 30,000 clones. Overall study findings and caveats: Effector/memory and HPV-specific T cells were not isolated, and association timing is unknown. Cases carried less TRBV6-7 than controls: about 0.1% versus 0.15%.

With V trimmed by 0 bases and J by 1 base, 5 bases remained unmatched. The germline CDR1 and CDR2 sequences are ENHRY and SYGVKD. The CDR3 spans 17 residues. Sequenced: blood buffy coat. The source of this sequence is a woman between 18 and 69 years old with a cervical HPV16 infection that either progressed to CIN3+ or cleared (not recorded which). The chain carries TRBV10-3 and TRBJ1-5, with TRBD1 identical over 8 bases. The CDR3: CAISESTGVTSNQPQHF. The DNA read from the CDR3 is TGTGCCATCAGTGAGTCGACAGGGGTTACGAGCAATCAGCCC.